This T cell receptor beta chain was recorded in a study of response to subunit inactivated influenza vaccine (dated by TCRdb to the late 2010s). At the level of the whole study: The study used deep quantitative T cell receptor repertoire profiling to track responses to a trivalent subunit inactivated influenza vaccine.

Summary of the overall study and its limitations: The authors suggested that each seasonal influenza vaccination may recruit only a limited number of new T cells.

Library construction relied on RT-PCR. The run used an Illumina HiSeq 2500. The public sequencing data were trimmed at Q25 with fastp and processed into clonotypes with MiXCR by TCRdb, which kept only in-frame beta chains. Rows are unified per CDR3 protein, each entry keeping the most common DNA and genes. A total of about 520,000 distinct CDR3 sequences appear in this sample, 25% of them only once. The top ten clonotypes cover 1.9% of the sample. Trimming at the junction amounts to 6 bases on V and 3 bases on J, and the germline ends lie 12 bases apart. The CDR3, cysteine through phenylalanine, is 13 amino acids long. Solely the CDR3 DNA is kept, with 39 bases framed from the first base. With respect to this clonotype: It has no known antigen specificity. No clone much larger than this one lies a single base away; base qualities are absent.

Recombination connected TRBV12-3 or TRBV12-4 to TRBJ2-7; perhaps TRBD2 is the D gene, with 6 bases matching. Here the sequenced sample was CD4+ T cells sorted from PBMCs, taken 5 to 6 days after vaccination. This clonotype originated in a man aged 45-65 years who received an inactivated influenza vaccine. Donor details come from another sample of the same person, matched by shared clones. This receptor has the CDR3 CASSPRGNYEQYF. The nucleotide sequence reads TGTGCCAGCAGCCCCCGCGGGAACTACGAGCAGTACTTC.